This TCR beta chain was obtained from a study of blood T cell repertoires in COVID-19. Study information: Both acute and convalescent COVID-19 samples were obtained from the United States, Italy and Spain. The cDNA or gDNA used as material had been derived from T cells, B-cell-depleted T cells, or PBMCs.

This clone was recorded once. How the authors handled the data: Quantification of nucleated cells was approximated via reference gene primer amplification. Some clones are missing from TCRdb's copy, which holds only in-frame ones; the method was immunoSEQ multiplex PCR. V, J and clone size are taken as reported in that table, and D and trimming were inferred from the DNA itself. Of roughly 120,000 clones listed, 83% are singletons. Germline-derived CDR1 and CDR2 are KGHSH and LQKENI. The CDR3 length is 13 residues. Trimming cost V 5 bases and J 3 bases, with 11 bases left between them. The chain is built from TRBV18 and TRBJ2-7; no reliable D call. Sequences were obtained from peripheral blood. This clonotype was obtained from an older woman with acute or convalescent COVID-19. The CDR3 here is CASSTDPLYEQYF. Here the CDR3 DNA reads TGTGCCAGCTCAACAGACCCCCTCTACGAGCAGTACTTC.